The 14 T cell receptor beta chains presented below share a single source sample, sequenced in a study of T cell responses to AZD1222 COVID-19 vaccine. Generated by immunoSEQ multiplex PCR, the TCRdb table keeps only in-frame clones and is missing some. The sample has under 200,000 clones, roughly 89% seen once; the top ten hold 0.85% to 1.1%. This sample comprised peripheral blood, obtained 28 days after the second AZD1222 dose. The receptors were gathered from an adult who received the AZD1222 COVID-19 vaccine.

CDR3 region: CASSLEGGSDTQYF. In nucleotides, the CDR3 is TGTGCCAGCAGCTTAGAGGGGGGATCAGATACGCAGTATTTT. The rearrangement joins TRBV13 to TRBJ2-3; the D gene could be TRBD1 or TRBD2 (6 bases each). The CDR3 runs 14 residues. Germline V gives CDR1 PRHDT, CDR2 FYEKMQ (reference sequence). Trimming removed 1 base at V and 4 bases at J, with 9 bases between.

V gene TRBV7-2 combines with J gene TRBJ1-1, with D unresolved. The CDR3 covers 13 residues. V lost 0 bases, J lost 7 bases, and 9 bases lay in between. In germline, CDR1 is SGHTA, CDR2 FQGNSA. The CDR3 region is CASSLAMAREAFF. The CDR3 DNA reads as TGTGCCAGCAGCTTAGCGATGGCCCGTGAAGCTTTCTTT.

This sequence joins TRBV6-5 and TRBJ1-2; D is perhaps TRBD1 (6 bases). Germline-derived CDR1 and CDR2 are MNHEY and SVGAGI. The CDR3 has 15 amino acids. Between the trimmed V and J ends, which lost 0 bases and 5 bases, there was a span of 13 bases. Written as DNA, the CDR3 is TGTGCCAGCAGTTACTCCACAGGGTTATTATATGGCTACACCTTC. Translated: CASSYSTGLLYGYTF.

The CDR3 spells CASSPPSRREKLFF. In nucleotides, the CDR3 is TGTGCCAGCTCACCACCGAGTCGGCGGGAAAAACTGTTTTTT. J is TRBJ1-4 and V is TRBV18; D unresolved. CDR1 is KGHSH and CDR2 is LQKENI in the germline V gene. Trimming pared 0 bases from V and 8 bases from J, leaving 10 bases between. CDR3 length: 14 amino acids.

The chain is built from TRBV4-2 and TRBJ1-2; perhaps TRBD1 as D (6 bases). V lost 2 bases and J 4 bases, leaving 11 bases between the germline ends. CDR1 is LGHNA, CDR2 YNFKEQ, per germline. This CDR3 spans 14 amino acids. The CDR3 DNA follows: TGTGCCAGCAGCCAAATGACAGGAGGCTATGGCTACACCTTC. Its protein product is CASSQMTGGYGYTF.

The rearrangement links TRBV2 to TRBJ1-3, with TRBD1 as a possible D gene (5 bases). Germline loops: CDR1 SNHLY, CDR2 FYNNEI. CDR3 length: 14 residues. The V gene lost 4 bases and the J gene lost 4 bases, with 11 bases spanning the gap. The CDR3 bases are TGTGCCAGCAGTGGAATCCGGGGCGGAAACACCATATATTTT. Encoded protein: CASSGIRGGNTIYF.

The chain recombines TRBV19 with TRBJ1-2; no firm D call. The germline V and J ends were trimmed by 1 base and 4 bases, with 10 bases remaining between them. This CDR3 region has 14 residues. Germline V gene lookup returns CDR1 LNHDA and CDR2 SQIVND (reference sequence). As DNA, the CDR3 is TGTGCCAGTAGTATAGCGAGGGATACCTATGGCTACACCTTC. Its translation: CASSIARDTYGYTF.

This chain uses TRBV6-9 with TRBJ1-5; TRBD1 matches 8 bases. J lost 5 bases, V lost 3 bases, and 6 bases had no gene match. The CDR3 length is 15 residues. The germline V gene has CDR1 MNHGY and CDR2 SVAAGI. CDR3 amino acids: CASSYPDREDQPQHF. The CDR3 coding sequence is TGTGCCAGCAGTTACCCGGACAGGGAGGATCAGCCCCAGCATTTT.

CDR3 coding DNA: TGCGCCAGCAGTGACAGGGGTTTGCCTTCACCCCTCCACTTT. Translation: CASSDRGLPSPLHF. This rearrangement joins TRBV10-2 to TRBJ1-6; a possible D gene is TRBD1 (6 bases). The CDR3 runs 14 residues. V was pared by 3 bases and J by 9 bases, with 12 bases between. In germline, CDR1 is WSHSY, CDR2 SAAADI.

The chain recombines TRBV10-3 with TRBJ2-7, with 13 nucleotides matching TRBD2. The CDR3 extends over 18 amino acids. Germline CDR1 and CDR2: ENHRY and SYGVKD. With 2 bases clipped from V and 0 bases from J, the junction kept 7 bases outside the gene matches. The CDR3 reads CAISEGLAGALSSYEQYF. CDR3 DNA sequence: TGTGCCATCAGTGAGGGACTAGCGGGGGCCTTGAGCTCCTACGAGCAGTACTTC.

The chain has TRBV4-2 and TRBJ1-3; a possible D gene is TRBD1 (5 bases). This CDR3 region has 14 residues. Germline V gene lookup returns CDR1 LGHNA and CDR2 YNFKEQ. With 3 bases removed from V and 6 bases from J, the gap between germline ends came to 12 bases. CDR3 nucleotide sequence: TGTGCCAGCAGCCACCCAGGGCGGGTAAACACCATATATTTT. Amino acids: CASSHPGRVNTIYF.

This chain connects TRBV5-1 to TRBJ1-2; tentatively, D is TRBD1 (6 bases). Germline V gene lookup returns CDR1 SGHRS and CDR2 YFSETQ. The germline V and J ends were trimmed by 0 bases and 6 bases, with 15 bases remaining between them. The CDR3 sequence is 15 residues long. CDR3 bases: TGCGCCAGCAGCTTGGGGGGACACTTCTCCGATGGCTACACCTTC. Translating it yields CASSLGGHFSDGYTF.

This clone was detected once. As DNA, the CDR3 is TGTGCCAGCAGGGACGGGTCAAATGAGCAGTTCTTC. This sequence encodes CASRDGSNEQFF. J is TRBJ2-1 and V is TRBV7-9; D is unresolved. The CDR3 is 12 amino acids. Germline loops: CDR1 SEHNR, CDR2 FQNEAQ (reference sequence). Trimming stripped 6 bases from V and 7 bases from J, with 10 bases between.

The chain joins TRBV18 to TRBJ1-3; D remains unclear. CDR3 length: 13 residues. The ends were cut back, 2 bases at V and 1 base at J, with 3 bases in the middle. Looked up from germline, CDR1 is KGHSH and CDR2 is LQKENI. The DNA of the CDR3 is TGTGCCAGCTCACCATCTTCTGGAAACACCATATATTTT. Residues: CASSPSSGNTIYF.